This T cell receptor (beta chain) stems from a study of cytomegalovirus exposure and HLA in healthy donors. Study context: Among 150 million to 200 million T cells, an earlier analysis found about 110 million unique TCR beta sequences. Whole-study results and caveats: Later examination showed HLA-associated TCR beta chains had greater clonal expansion than equally common others. A later examination showed that TCR association rates differed by HLA locus, with DRB1 most and HLA-C fewest.

In the case of this clone: No antigen is known for it. This sample includes further DNA sequences coding for the same CDR3.

With 60 Vbeta and 13 Jbeta primers, the PCR was carried out. TCRdb keeps only in-frame clones here, not all; method: immunoSEQ multiplex PCR. The sample lists a few hundred thousand clones; approximately 80% were seen once. The CDR3 contains 17 residues. Germline lookup yields CDR1 SGHNT and CDR2 YYREEE (reference sequence). J gave up 1 base and V 5 bases, and 13 bases lay outside the gene matches. The chain links TRBV5-4 to TRBJ2-3; 7 bases match TRBD1. The sequence was collected from a middle-aged man in good health and CMV-seronegative. The sequenced sample was PBMCs. The DNA of the CDR3 is TGTGCCAGCAGAGCTGGACAGGACTTCTTCGGCACAGATACGCAGTATTTT. Translated: CASRAGQDFFGTDTQYF.